Shown below are 17 T cell receptor beta chains from a single sample sequenced in a study of OX40 agonist ivuxolimab in advanced cancers. To prepare the library, the immunoSEQ multiplex PCR assay was applied. TCRdb holds this immuneACCESS table with in-frame rearrangements only. Some clones are missing; in checked studies, unresolved V genes explain under half, and the rest has no known cause. This sample lists some 80,000 clones; about 88% were detected once. 0.72% of the sample is in the top ten clones. The sample here was CD4+ or CD8+ T cells sorted from blood, taken in a trial of the OX40 agonist ivuxolimab. These receptors all come from an adult with an advanced solid tumor such as melanoma, head and neck, liver or kidney cancer.

The rearrangement uses TRBV18 and TRBJ1-2; D may be TRBD1 (5 bases). V lost 0 bases and J 8 bases, leaving 13 bases between the germline ends. Germline-derived CDR1 and CDR2 are KGHSH and LQKENI. This CDR3 is built from 14 residues. CDR3 loop: CASSPPTGTGGYTF. The CDR3 region has the DNA TGTGCCAGCTCACCACCTACCGGCACAGGAGGCTACACCTTC.

This chain links TRBV9 with TRBJ2-6; D gene ambiguous. This CDR3 contains 14 residues. With 1 base removed from V and 1 base from J, the gap between germline ends came to 3 bases. Germline CDR1 reads SGDLS; CDR2 reads YYNGEE. The CDR3 sequence is CASSVRSGANVLTF. As DNA, the CDR3 is TGTGCCAGCAGCGTACGGTCTGGGGCCAACGTCCTGACTTTC.

This chain connects TRBV5-1 to TRBJ2-7, with 8 bases aligning to TRBD2. Germline assignment: CDR1 SGHRS and CDR2 YFSETQ. The ends lost 0 bases at V and 0 bases at J; junction bases unmatched: 2. The CDR3 spans 15 residues. CDR3 DNA: TGCGCCAGCAGCTTGGGGGGACTAGACTCCTACGAGCAGTACTTC. Protein: CASSLGGLDSYEQYF. Full variable domain (rest looked up from reference TRBV5-1 and TRBJ2-7): KAGVTQTPRYLIKTRGQQVTLSCSPISGHRSVSWYQQTPGQGLQFLFEYFSETQRNKGNFPGRFSGRQFSNSRSEMNVSTLELGDSALYLCASSLGGLDSYEQYFGPGTRLTVT.

This clone occurred once. This chain joins TRBV29-1 and TRBJ2-2, with D unresolved. The length of the CDR3 is 13 residues. V was cut by 4 bases and J by 0 bases, with 6 bases left in between. Germline CDR1 is SQVTM and CDR2 is ANQGSEA. The CDR3 reads CSVVFPNTGELFF. For the CDR3, the DNA is TGCAGCGTTGTGTTCCCGAACACCGGGGAGCTGTTTTTT.

This rearrangement joins TRBV2 to TRBJ1-5; TRBD1 is a possible D gene (6 bases). The CDR3 is 16 residues long. Germline V CDR1 and CDR2: SNHLY, FYNNEI. The V end was cut by 3 bases, the J end by 4 bases, with 16 bases between. The CDR3 region has the DNA TGTGCCAGCAGTGAGTCTAGGGGGAGGAGGAATCAGCCCCAGCATTTT. Translation: CASSESRGRRNQPQHF.

The chain is built from TRBV5-4 and TRBJ2-7, with D unresolved. Between the trimmed V and J ends, which lost 3 bases and 3 bases, there was a span of 13 bases. This CDR3 is built from 14 residues. Germline assignment: CDR1 SGHNT and CDR2 YYREEE (reference sequence). CDR3 DNA: TGTGCCAGCAGCTCCCTGAAGGGTAGCTACGAGCAGTACTTC. This sequence encodes CASSSLKGSYEQYF. Combining the CDR3 with reference TRBV5-4 and TRBJ2-7 gives the whole variable domain ETGVTQSPTHLIKTRGQQVTLRCSSQSGHNTVSWYQQALGQGPQFIFQYYREEENGRGNFPPRFSGLQFPNYSSELNVNALELDDSALYLCASSSLKGSYEQYFGPGTRLTVT.

The genes are TRBV18 and TRBJ2-7; D is undetermined. The CDR3 contains 12 residues. V gave up 2 bases and J gave up 2 bases, with 4 bases separating them. Germline V gene data show CDR1 as KGHSH and CDR2 as LQKENI. The CDR3 DNA follows: TGTGCCAGCTCACCAACGCCCTACGAGCAGTACTTC. Its translation: CASSPTPYEQYF.

This clone was detected only once. The chain is built from TRBV18 and TRBJ2-1, with 8 nucleotides matching TRBD2. J was trimmed by 4 bases and V by 3 bases; bases with no gene match: 2. The V gene's germline CDR1 is KGHSH and CDR2 LQKENI. The CDR3 covers 14 residues. The CDR3 DNA reads as TGTGCCAGCTCACCGGGACTAGAATACAATGAGCAGTTCTTC. Translation: CASSPGLEYNEQFF. Variable domain in full (rest from reference TRBV18 and TRBJ2-1): NAGVMQNPRHLVRRRGQEARLRCSPMKGHSHVYWYRQLPEEGLKFMVYLQKENIIDESGMPKERFSAEFPKEGPSILRIQQVVRGDSAAYFCASSPGLEYNEQFFGPGTRLTVL.

J is TRBJ1-3 and V is TRBV15; D is perhaps TRBD1 (5 bases). V lost 5 bases to trimming and J lost 5 bases, with 10 bases between them. From germline, CDR1 is LNHNV and CDR2 YYDKDF (reference sequence). The CDR3 length is 13 residues. CDR3 DNA: TGTGCCACCAGCCGGGGGATTCGAAACACCATATATTTT. It specifies CATSRGIRNTIYF.

V usage is TRBV4-1 and J usage is TRBJ2-6, with D possibly matching TRBD2 (6 bases). Trimming removed 3 bases at V and 1 base at J, with 16 bases between. Germline V gives CDR1 MGHRA, CDR2 YSYEKL. CDR3 length equals 18 residues. The chain's CDR3 is CASSQAGTYVSGANVLTF. The CDR3 DNA is TGCGCCAGCAGCCAGGCGGGGACGTATGTATCTGGGGCCAACGTCCTGACTTTC.

The gene calls are TRBV19 and TRBJ2-5, with 11 bases identical to TRBD2. Per germline, CDR1 LNHDA and CDR2 SQIVND (reference sequence). The length of the CDR3 is 19 residues. The junction had 17 bases not matched to a gene; V was cut back by 4 bases and J by 4 bases. CDR3: CASSTPRGGTSGGLETQYF. The CDR3 region has the DNA TGTGCCAGTAGTACCCCCCGTGGGGGCACTAGCGGGGGACTAGAGACCCAGTACTTC.

The J gene is TRBJ2-2, the V gene TRBV10-1, with D perhaps TRBD1 (5 bases). Germline lookup yields CDR1 WNHNN and CDR2 SYGVQD (reference sequence). Between the trimmed V and J ends, which lost 10 bases and 6 bases, there was a span of 15 bases. The CDR3 covers 13 residues. CDR3 bases: TGCGCCACCGGTTCTGACAGAGCCGGGGAGCTGTTTTTT. Its protein product is CATGSDRAGELFF.

This clone was seen a few times. The rearrangement links TRBV9 to TRBJ2-2; D could derive from TRBD1 or TRBD2 (5 bases each). The CDR3 spans 15 residues. V gave up 0 bases and J gave up 3 bases, with 9 bases separating them. CDR1 is SGDLS, CDR2 YYNGEE, per germline. The CDR3 loop reads CASSVGGIDTGELFF. CDR3 nucleotide sequence: TGTGCCAGCAGCGTAGGGGGGATTGACACCGGGGAGCTGTTTTTT.

The J gene is TRBJ2-5, the V gene TRBV11-3; unclear D gene. V was clipped by 1 base and J by 5 bases, with 11 bases between them. This CDR3 is 14 amino acids long. Germline assignment: CDR1 SGHNT and CDR2 YENEEA. The CDR3 DNA sequence: TGTGCCAGCAGCTTAGGAAGGGTAGGGGAGACCCAGTACTTC. Translation: CASSLGRVGETQYF.

The V and J genes are TRBV27 and TRBJ2-1, with 9 bases matching TRBD1. This CDR3 contains 15 residues. Trimming at V came to 4 bases and at J to 3 bases, leaving 4 bases not matched to a gene. Germline assignment: CDR1 MNHEY and CDR2 SMNVEV (reference sequence). CDR3 amino acids: CASSSRQGVYNEQFF. Here the CDR3 DNA reads TGTGCCAGCAGTTCTCGACAGGGGGTCTACAATGAGCAGTTCTTC.

CDR3 residues: CASSQDRNRANTEAFF. The CDR3 DNA reads TGCGCCAGCAGCCAAGATCGGAACAGGGCTAACACTGAAGCTTTCTTT. The chain uses TRBV4-1 and TRBJ1-1, with D perhaps matching TRBD1 (6 bases). The CDR3 runs to 16 residues. Trimming pared 0 bases from V and 2 bases from J, leaving 13 bases between. Germline loops: CDR1 MGHRA, CDR2 YSYEKL.

The rearrangement uses TRBV14 and TRBJ1-6; TRBD1 is a possible D gene (6 bases). Germline V gene sequence: CDR1 SGHDN, CDR2 FVKESK. V dropped 8 bases and J dropped 0 bases, with 32 bases sitting between them. The CDR3 spans 22 residues. CDR3 loop: CASFKKKGTSRTQSSYNSPLHF. DNA of the CDR3: TGTGCCAGCTTCAAGAAAAAGGGGACATCCCGGACCCAGAGCTCCTATAATTCACCCCTCCACTTT.